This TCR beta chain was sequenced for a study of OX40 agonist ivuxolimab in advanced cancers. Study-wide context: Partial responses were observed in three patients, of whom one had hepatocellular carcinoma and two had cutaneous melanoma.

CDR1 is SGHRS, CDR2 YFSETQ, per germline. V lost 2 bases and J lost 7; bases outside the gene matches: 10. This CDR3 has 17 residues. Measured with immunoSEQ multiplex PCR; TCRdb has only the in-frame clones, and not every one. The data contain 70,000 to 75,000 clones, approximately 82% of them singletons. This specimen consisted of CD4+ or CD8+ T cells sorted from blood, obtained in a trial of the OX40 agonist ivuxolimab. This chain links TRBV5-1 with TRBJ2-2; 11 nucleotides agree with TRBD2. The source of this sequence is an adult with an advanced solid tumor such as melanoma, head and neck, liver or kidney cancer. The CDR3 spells CASSFYRHGTSGGELFF. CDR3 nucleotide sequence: TGCGCCAGCAGCTTCTACCGACATGGGACTAGCGGCGGGGAGCTGTTTTTT.